This T cell receptor beta chain was sequenced during a study of CD8 T cells in Susac syndrome. V was shortened by 3 bases and J by 4 bases, with 15 bases between the two germline ends. The CDR3 runs 14 residues. CDR1 and CDR2 (germline): DFQATT, SNEGSKA (reference sequence). The sample holds one count of this clonotype. What it binds is unknown. Regarding the study as a whole: In total CD8+ repertoires, sixteen Susac-specific public clones were found, and in CD8+ TEMRA repertoires, about five were found.

Random hexamers were used to reverse transcribe the RNA input (0.5 to 1 ug). A multiplex approach, immunoSEQ multiplex PCR, amplified TCR beta CDR3 across 54 Vbeta and 13 Jbeta. One entry per CDR3 protein results from TCRdb running MiXCR on the immunoSEQ multiplex PCR reads. The data hold some 110,000 distinct CDR3 sequences, with 85% to 95% observed a single time. The V gene is TRBV20-1, the J gene TRBJ2-5, with no clear D. The receptor was isolated from a human donor with Susac syndrome. Sequenced input: CD8+ T cells from PBMCs. For the CDR3, the DNA is TGCAGTGCTAGGGGGTCCGCCGTTCGAGAGACCCAGTACTTC. Amino acids: CSARGSAVRETQYF.